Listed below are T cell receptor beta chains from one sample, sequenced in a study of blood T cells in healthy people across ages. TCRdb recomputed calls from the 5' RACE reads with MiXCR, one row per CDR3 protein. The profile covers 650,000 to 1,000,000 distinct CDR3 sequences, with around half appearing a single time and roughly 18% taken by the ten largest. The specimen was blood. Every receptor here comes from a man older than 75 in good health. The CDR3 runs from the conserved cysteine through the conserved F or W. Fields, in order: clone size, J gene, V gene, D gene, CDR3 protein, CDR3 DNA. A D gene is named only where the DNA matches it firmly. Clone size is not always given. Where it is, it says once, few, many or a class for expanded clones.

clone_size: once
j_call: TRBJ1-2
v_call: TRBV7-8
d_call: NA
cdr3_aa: CASSLRSGQTYGYTF
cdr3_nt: TGTGCCAGCAGCTTAAGGTCCGGACAGACCTATGGCTACACCTTC

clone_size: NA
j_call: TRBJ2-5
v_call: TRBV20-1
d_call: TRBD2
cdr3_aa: CSASSGPHQGTQYF
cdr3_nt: TGCAGTGCATCTAGCGGGCCACACCAGGGGACCCAGTACTTC

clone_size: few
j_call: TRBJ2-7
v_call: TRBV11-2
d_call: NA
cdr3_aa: CASSIAGTLTRGEQYF
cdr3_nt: TGTGCCAGCAGCATTGCCGGGACTCTAACCCGGGGCGAGCAGTACTTC

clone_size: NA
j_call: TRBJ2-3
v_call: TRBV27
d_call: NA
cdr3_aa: CASKPGRSVPSTDTQYF
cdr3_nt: TGTGCCAGCAAGCCGGGCCGAAGTGTGCCTAGCACAGATACGCAGTATTTT

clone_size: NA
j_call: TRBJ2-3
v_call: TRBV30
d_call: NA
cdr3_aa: CAWGAVSTQYF
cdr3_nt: TGTGCCTGGGGGGCGGTCTCCACGCAGTATTTT

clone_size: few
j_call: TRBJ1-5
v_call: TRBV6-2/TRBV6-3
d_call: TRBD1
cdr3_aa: CASTPNTGAGQPQHF
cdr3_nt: TGTGCCAGCACCCCCAATACAGGGGCCGGGCAGCCCCAGCATTTT

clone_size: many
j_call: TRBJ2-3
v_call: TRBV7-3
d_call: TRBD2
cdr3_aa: CASSPGLAGGGGTDTQYF
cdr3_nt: TGTGCCAGCAGCCCCGGACTAGCGGGAGGTGGAGGCACAGATACGCAGTATTTT

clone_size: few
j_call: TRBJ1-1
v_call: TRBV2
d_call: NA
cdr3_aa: CASRSRTANTEAFF
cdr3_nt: TGTGCCAGCAGATCCCGGACAGCGAACACTGAAGCTTTCTTT

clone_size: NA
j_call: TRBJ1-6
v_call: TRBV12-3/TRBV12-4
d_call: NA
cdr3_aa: CASSLSGAGDSPLHF
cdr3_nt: TGTGCCAGCAGTTTATCAGGGGCCGGGGACTCACCCCTCCACTTT

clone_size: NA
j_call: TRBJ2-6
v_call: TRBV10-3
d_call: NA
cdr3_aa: CAISSSRGVGANVLTF
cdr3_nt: TGTGCCATCAGTTCCTCTAGGGGGGTCGGGGCCAACGTCCTGACTTTC

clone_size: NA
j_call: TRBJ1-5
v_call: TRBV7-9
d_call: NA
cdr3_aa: CASSLGTQPQHF
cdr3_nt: TGTGCCAGCAGCTTAGGGACTCAGCCCCAGCATTTT

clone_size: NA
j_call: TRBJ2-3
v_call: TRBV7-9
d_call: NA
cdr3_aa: CASSSISSTDTQYF
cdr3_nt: TGTGCCAGCAGCTCTATTTCTAGCACAGATACGCAGTATTTT

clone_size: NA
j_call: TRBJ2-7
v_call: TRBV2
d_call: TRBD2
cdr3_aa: CASSEGRVAGGAYNEQYF
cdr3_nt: TGTGCCAGCAGTGAAGGCAGGGTAGCGGGAGGCGCCTACAATGAGCAGTACTTC

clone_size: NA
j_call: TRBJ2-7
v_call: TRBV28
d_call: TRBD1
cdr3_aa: CASSLGDRGHEQYF
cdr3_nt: TGTGCCAGCAGTTTGGGGGACAGGGGCCACGAGCAGTACTTC

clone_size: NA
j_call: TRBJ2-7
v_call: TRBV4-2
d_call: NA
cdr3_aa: CASSQDRRRSYNEQYF
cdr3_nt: TGTGCCAGCAGCCAAGATAGGAGGAGGTCCTACAATGAGCAGTACTTC

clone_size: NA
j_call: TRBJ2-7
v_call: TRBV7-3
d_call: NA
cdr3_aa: CASSLTRRTGETYEQYF
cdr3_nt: TGTGCCAGCAGCTTAACACGGCGTACAGGTGAGACCTACGAGCAGTACTTC

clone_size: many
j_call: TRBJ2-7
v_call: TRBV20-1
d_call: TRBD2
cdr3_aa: CSAREGLGLAGAEQYF
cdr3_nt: TGCAGTGCTAGAGAAGGACTCGGACTAGCGGGAGCCGAGCAGTACTTC

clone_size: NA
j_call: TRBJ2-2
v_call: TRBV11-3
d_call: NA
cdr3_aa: CASSLLGQNTGELFF
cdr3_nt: TGTGCCAGCAGCTTATTAGGACAGAACACCGGGGAGCTGTTTTTT

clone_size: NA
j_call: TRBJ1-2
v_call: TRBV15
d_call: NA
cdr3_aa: CATSRDNYGYTF
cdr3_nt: TGTGCCACCAGCAGAGACAACTATGGCTACACCTTC

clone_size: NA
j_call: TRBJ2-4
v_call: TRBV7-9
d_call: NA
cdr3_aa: CASSLAQGINGQYF
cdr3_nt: TGTGCCAGCAGCTTAGCCCAGGGCATCAACGGGCAGTACTTC

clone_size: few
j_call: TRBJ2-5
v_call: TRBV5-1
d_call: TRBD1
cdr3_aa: CASNLGGEETQYF
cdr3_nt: TGCGCCAGCAACTTAGGGGGCGAAGAGACCCAGTACTTC

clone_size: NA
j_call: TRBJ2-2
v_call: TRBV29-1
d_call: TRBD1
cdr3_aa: CSVVPQGAGELFF
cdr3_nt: TGCAGCGTTGTCCCACAGGGGGCCGGGGAGCTGTTTTTT

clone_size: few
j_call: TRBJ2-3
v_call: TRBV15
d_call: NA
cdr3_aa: CATSRDLATLSTDTQYF
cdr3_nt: TGTGCCACCAGCAGAGATTTGGCTACTCTTAGCACAGATACGCAGTATTTT

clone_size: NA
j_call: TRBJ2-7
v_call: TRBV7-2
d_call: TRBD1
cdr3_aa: CASSPVTGLYEQYF
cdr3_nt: TGTGCCAGCAGCCCGGTGACAGGGTTGTACGAGCAGTACTTC

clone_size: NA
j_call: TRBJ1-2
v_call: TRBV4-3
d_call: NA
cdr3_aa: CASSQNKGPGGYTF
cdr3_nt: TGCGCCAGCAGCCAGAACAAGGGGCCAGGCGGCTACACCTTC

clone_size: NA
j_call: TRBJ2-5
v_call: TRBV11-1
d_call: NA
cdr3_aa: CASSLEAVSKETQYF
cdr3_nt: TGTGCCAGCAGCTTAGAGGCGGTCAGCAAAGAGACCCAGTACTTC

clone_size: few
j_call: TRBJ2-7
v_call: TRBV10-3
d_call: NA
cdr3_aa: CANSEQGRPYEQYF
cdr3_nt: TGTGCCAATTCGGAACAGGGAAGGCCCTACGAGCAGTACTTC

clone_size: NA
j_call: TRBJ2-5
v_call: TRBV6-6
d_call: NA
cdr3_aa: CASSYPGQIQETQYF
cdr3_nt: TGTGCCAGCAGTTACCCAGGACAAATCCAAGAGACCCAGTACTTC

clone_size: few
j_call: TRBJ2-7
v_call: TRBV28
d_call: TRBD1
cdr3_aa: CASRRTGGTYEQYF
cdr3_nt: TGTGCCAGCAGACGGACAGGGGGCACGTACGAGCAGTACTTC

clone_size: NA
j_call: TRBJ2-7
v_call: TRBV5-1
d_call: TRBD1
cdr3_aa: CASSDQTGVSYEQYF
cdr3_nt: TGCGCCAGCAGCGATCAAACAGGGGTCTCCTACGAGCAGTACTTC

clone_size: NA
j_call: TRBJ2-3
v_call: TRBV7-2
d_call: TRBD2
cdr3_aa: CASSITSDLGIDTQYF
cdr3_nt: TGTGCCAGCAGCATTACTAGCGATCTAGGTATAGATACGCAGTATTTT

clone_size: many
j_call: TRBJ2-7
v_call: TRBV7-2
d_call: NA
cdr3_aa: CASRIQSYEQYF
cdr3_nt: TGTGCCAGCAGGATACAATCCTACGAGCAGTACTTC

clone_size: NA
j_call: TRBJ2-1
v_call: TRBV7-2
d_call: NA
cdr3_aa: CASSLVSDYNEQFF
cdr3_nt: TGTGCCAGCAGCTTAGTTTCCGACTACAATGAGCAGTTCTTC

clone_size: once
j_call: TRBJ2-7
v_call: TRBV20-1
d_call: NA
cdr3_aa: CSVSRGYEQYF
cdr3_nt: TGCAGTGTTAGTAGGGGCTACGAGCAGTACTTC

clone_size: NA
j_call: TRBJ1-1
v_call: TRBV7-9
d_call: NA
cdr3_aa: CASSPVGDTEAFF
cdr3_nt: TGTGCCAGCAGCCCAGTGGGGGACACTGAAGCTTTCTTT